One sample yielded the 31 T cell receptor beta chains listed below, sequenced in a study of T cell responses to AZD1222 COVID-19 vaccine. Some clones are missing from TCRdb's copy, which holds only in-frame ones; the method was immunoSEQ multiplex PCR. The sample has more than 70,000 clones; about nine tenths are singletons. This specimen consisted of peripheral blood, obtained on day 0 of AZD1222 vaccination. Receptors were obtained from an adult in good health.

The V and J genes are TRBV19 and TRBJ2-6, with a weak D call TRBD2 (5 bases). The CDR3 covers 17 residues. V lost 7 bases to trimming and J lost 0 bases, with 16 bases between them. The V gene's germline CDR1 is LNHDA and CDR2 SQIVND (reference sequence). The CDR3 loop reads CASTEPGLRSGANVLTF. In nucleotides, the CDR3 is TGTGCCAGTACCGAGCCCGGACTGCGCTCTGGGGCCAACGTCCTGACTTTC.

This clone was recorded once. The rearrangement joins TRBV28 to TRBJ2-7, with D perhaps matching TRBD1 (6 bases). Trimming shortened V by 4 bases and J by 5 bases, and 18 bases separated the two germline ends. Germline V gives CDR1 MDHEN, CDR2 SYDVKM. The CDR3 is made up of 15 amino acids. The CDR3 DNA reads as TGTGCCAGCAGTTCTCGACCCAGGGGAACCCACGAGCAGTACTTC. Its protein is CASSSRPRGTHEQYF.

The DNA for the CDR3 is TGCGCCAGCAGCTTGAGCGGGGGTTACTATGGCTACACCTTC. Translation: CASSLSGGYYGYTF. The chain has TRBV5-1 and TRBJ1-2; D is possibly TRBD1 (5 bases). V shed 1 base and J shed 3 bases, with 10 bases lying between them. The CDR3 has 14 amino acids. The V gene's germline CDR1 is SGHRS and CDR2 YFSETQ.

This rearrangement joins TRBV6-5 to TRBJ1-5; 7 positions agree with TRBD1. Trimming removed 5 bases from V and 3 bases from J; junction bases left unmatched: 7. The CDR3 is made up of 15 amino acids. From germline, CDR1 is MNHEY and CDR2 SVGAGI. The CDR3, as DNA: TGTGCCAGCAGTCCACGACAGGGAGTCAATCAGCCCCAGCATTTT. Translation: CASSPRQGVNQPQHF.

This sequence joins TRBV27 and TRBJ1-5, with D perhaps matching TRBD1 (6 bases). The CDR3 has 13 amino acids. Germline V lookup: CDR1 MNHEY, CDR2 SMNVEV (reference sequence). The V gene lost 5 bases and the J gene lost 4 bases, with 9 bases spanning the gap. The CDR3 DNA is TGTGCCAGCAGTAAGGACAGAAATCAGCCCCAGCATTTT. This translates into CASSKDRNQPQHF.

J is TRBJ1-2 and V is TRBV12-3 or TRBV12-4, with unresolved D. Trimming removed 6 bases from V and 4 bases from J, with 9 bases in between. The CDR3 totals 12 residues. CDR3 sequence: CASRSVLYGYTF. In nucleotides, the CDR3 is TGTGCCAGCAGATCGGTCCTCTATGGCTACACCTTC.

The V call is TRBV9, the J call TRBJ1-3; D unclear. V was shortened by 1 base and J by 2 bases, with 10 bases between the two germline ends. Germline lookup yields CDR1 SGDLS and CDR2 YYNGEE. The CDR3 length is 15 residues. The CDR3 region has the DNA TGTGCCAGCAGCGTAAGGGCATCACCTGGAAACACCATATATTTT. Amino acids: CASSVRASPGNTIYF.

This clone has a handful of counts. The J gene is TRBJ2-1, the V gene TRBV12-5; no clear D gene. The V gene's germline CDR1 is LGHNT and CDR2 FRNRAP. The CDR3 contains 13 residues. Deletions cut 6 bases from V and 9 bases from J, with 15 bases between. CDR3 protein: CASGSDVQSEQFF. CDR3 bases: TGTGCTAGTGGCTCCGACGTCCAGAGTGAGCAGTTCTTC.

J is TRBJ2-7 and V is TRBV9, with 9 bases matching TRBD1. The J segment lost 0 bases and the V segment lost 3 bases, leaving 4 bases of the junction unmatched. The CDR3 consists of 15 residues. CDR1 and CDR2 from the germline V gene are SGDLS and YYNGEE. The CDR3 DNA reads as TGTGCCAGCAGCGAGGGACAGGGATTCTCCTACGAGCAGTACTTC. Translation: CASSEGQGFSYEQYF.

V and J are TRBV4-3 and TRBJ2-1, with 13 bases that match TRBD2. CDR1 is LGHNA, CDR2 YSLEER, per germline. V gave up 0 bases and J gave up 5 bases; unmatched junction bases: 10. The CDR3 totals 19 residues. The DNA for the CDR3 is TGCGCCAGCAGCCAAGAAACTACCGGGACTAGCGGGAAGAACAATGAGCAGTTCTTC. This sequence encodes CASSQETTGTSGKNNEQFF.

This chain uses TRBV7-8 with TRBJ2-1; TRBD2 matches 8 bases. The CDR3 has 16 amino acids. Looked up from germline, CDR1 is SGHVS and CDR2 is FQNEAQ. The J segment lost 9 bases and the V segment lost 5 bases, leaving 15 bases of the junction unmatched. CDR3 nucleotides: TGTGCCAGCAGCCAGATTCAACGGGGGGGCAAGTCTGAGCAGTTCTTC. As protein: CASSQIQRGGKSEQFF.

This chain's CDR3 is CASSPQQELYGYTF. DNA of the CDR3: TGTGCCAGCAGCCCCCAACAGGAGCTCTATGGCTACACCTTC. The chain employs TRBV7-9 and TRBJ1-2; perhaps TRBD1 as D (5 bases). V lost 5 bases and J 4 bases, leaving 14 bases between the germline ends. Germline V gene lookup returns CDR1 SEHNR and CDR2 FQNEAQ (reference sequence). This CDR3 region has 14 residues. Using reference TRBV7-9 and TRBJ1-2 for the parts outside the CDR3, the full variable domain is DTGVSQNPRHKITKRGQNVTFRCDPISEHNRLYWYRQTLGQGPEFLTYFQNEAQLEKSRLLSDRFSAERPKGSFSTLEIQRTEQGDSAMYLCASSPQQELYGYTFGSGTRLTVV.

The chain links TRBV27 to TRBJ1-4; unclear D gene. The CDR3 extends over 12 amino acids. CDR1 and CDR2 from the germline V gene are MNHEY and SMNVEV (reference sequence). The germline V and J ends were trimmed by 5 bases and 7 bases, with 8 bases remaining between them. In nucleotides, the CDR3 is TGTGCCAGCAGTCCGGACCGTGAAAAACTGTTTTTT. This codes for CASSPDREKLFF.

The V gene is TRBV19, the J gene TRBJ1-1; 7 bases match TRBD1. Germline-derived CDR1 and CDR2 are LNHDA and SQIVND (reference sequence). This CDR3 spans 17 amino acids. Trimming took 8 bases from V and 4 from J; bases not matched to a gene: 19. The CDR3 coding sequence is TGTGCCAGTCGGAGGAGGGGGACAGTGGATTTAGGCACTGAAGCTTTCTTT. It codes for CASRRRGTVDLGTEAFF. Together with reference TRBV19 and TRBJ1-1, the CDR3 gives the full variable domain: DGGITQSPKYLFRKEGQNVTLSCEQNLNHDAMYWYRQDPGQGLRLIYYSQIVNDFQKGDIAEGYSVSREKKESFPLTVTSAQKNPTAFYLCASRRRGTVDLGTEAFFGQGTRLTVV.

The rearrangement links TRBV28 to TRBJ2-1; 8 nucleotides align to TRBD2. Trimming cost V 5 bases and J 5 bases; bases outside gene matches: 8. This CDR3 has 15 amino acids. Per the germline V gene, CDR1 is MDHEN and CDR2 is SYDVKM. CDR3 sequence (DNA): TGTGCCAGCAGTCTCACTAGCGGACTAAACAATGAGCAGTTCTTC. It translates to CASSLTSGLNNEQFF.

The chain combines TRBV21-1 with TRBJ1-6. TRBV21-1 is designated a pseudogene. The CDR3 has 11 amino acids. The CDR3 sequence: CASKRSSPLHF. The DNA of the CDR3 is TGTGCCAGCAAAAGATCTTCACCCCTCCACTTT.

This rearrangement joins TRBV12-5 to TRBJ2-3; TRBD2 aligns across 8 bases. The germline V gene has CDR1 LGHNT and CDR2 FRNRAP. Trimming took 7 bases from V and 3 from J; bases not matched to a gene: 6. The CDR3 has 14 residues. The CDR3 nucleotides are TGTGCTAGTGCCCGGGGGGGAGGTACAGATACGCAGTATTTT. Its translation: CASARGGGTDTQYF.

J is TRBJ1-1 and V is TRBV6-5, with D tentatively TRBD1 (5 bases). This CDR3 has 15 residues. Germline V gives CDR1 MNHEY, CDR2 SVGAGI. The V end lost 6 bases, the J end lost 1 base, and 15 bases lay between the germline ends. The CDR3 sequence: CASSRRPDKNTEAFF. The CDR3 region has the DNA TGTGCCAGCAGCCGCCGGCCGGACAAGAACACTGAAGCTTTCTTT.

The chain recombines TRBV11-3 with TRBJ2-7; 7 bases are shared with TRBD2. J was trimmed by 7 bases and V by 0 bases; bases with no gene match: 3. This CDR3 has 13 residues. From germline, CDR1 is SGHNT and CDR2 YENEEA. The CDR3 here is CASSLEGGDEQYF. The DNA of the CDR3 is TGTGCCAGCAGCTTAGAGGGGGGGGATGAGCAGTACTTC.

The chain has TRBV4-2 and TRBJ2-7; 9 nucleotides line up with TRBD2. Germline assignment: CDR1 LGHNA and CDR2 YNFKEQ. The CDR3 runs 15 residues. With 1 base clipped from V and 1 base from J, the junction kept 2 bases outside the gene matches. The CDR3 loop reads CASSQGTSESYEQYF. Written as DNA, the CDR3 is TGTGCCAGCAGCCAAGGGACTAGCGAATCCTACGAGCAGTACTTC.

The chain combines TRBV2 with TRBJ1-3, with D perhaps TRBD1 (5 bases). The CDR3 runs 14 residues. Between the trimmed V and J ends, which lost 5 bases and 4 bases, there was a span of 12 bases. Per the germline V gene, CDR1 is SNHLY and CDR2 is FYNNEI. CDR3 residues: CASSSGTRGNTIYF. The DNA of the CDR3 is TGTGCCAGCAGTTCTGGGACCCGCGGAAACACCATATATTTT.

The rearrangement joins TRBV7-3 to TRBJ2-1; D gene unclear. V was trimmed by 4 bases and J by 6 bases, leaving 7 bases between them. Germline V CDR1 and CDR2: SGHTA, FQGTGA. The CDR3 is made up of 12 amino acids. CDR3 nucleotide sequence: TGTGCCAGCAGCTCCTCGGGCAATGAGCAGTTCTTC. Encoded protein: CASSSSGNEQFF. The full variable domain, with the rest looked up from reference TRBV7-3 and TRBJ2-1, is GAGVSQTPSNKVTEKGKYVELRCDPISGHTALYWYRQSLGQGPEFLIYFQGTGAADDSGLPNDRFFAVRPEGSVSTLKIQRTERGDSAVYLCASSSSGNEQFFGPGTRLTVL.

The chain has TRBV29-1 and TRBJ2-6; D possibly uses TRBD1 or TRBD2 (5 bases each). Deletions cut 5 bases from V and 2 bases from J, with 13 bases between. The germline gives CDR1 SQVTM, CDR2 ANQGSEA. The CDR3 sequence is 15 residues long. The CDR3: CSVLGTETGANVLTF. CDR3 nucleotides: TGCAGCGTTCTCGGGACGGAGACTGGGGCCAACGTCCTGACTTTC.

The V gene is TRBV5-1, the J gene TRBJ1-4; 8 nucleotides match TRBD1. V dropped 3 bases and J dropped 17; count of bases not matched to a gene: 12. Germline CDR1 SGHRS, CDR2 YFSETQ. This CDR3 is 13 amino acids long. The CDR3 region has the DNA TGCGCCAGCAGCTCTCAACAGGGGGAAAGATCCTTTTTT. Its protein product is CASSSQQGERSFF.

The V gene is TRBV6-5, the J gene TRBJ1-3; D remains unclear. This CDR3 is built from 16 residues. The V gene's germline CDR1 is MNHEY and CDR2 SVGAGI. Trimming took off 2 bases at V and 1 base at J, with 12 bases between the two ends. CDR3 in DNA: TGTGCCAGCAGTTACGCCAGCATAGATTCTGGAAACACCATATATTTT. Protein product: CASSYASIDSGNTIYF.

The chain carries TRBV7-3 and TRBJ1-1, with no clear D. Per the germline V gene, CDR1 is SGHTA and CDR2 is FQGTGA. This CDR3 has 14 amino acids. Trimming removed 5 bases at V and 0 bases at J, with 10 bases between. The CDR3 loop is CASSPRWMNTEAFF. CDR3 coding DNA: TGTGCCAGCAGCCCCCGATGGATGAACACTGAAGCTTTCTTT.

This chain uses TRBV7-6 with TRBJ2-7; no reliable D call. The germline V gene encodes CDR1 SGHVS and CDR2 FNYEAQ. CDR3 length: 15 residues. Trimming left V 1 base short and J 0 bases short, with 10 bases between. The CDR3 sequence: CASSLEDGSSYEQYF. The CDR3, as DNA: TGTGCCAGCAGCTTAGAGGACGGCAGCTCCTACGAGCAGTACTTC.

This chain joins TRBV4-1 and TRBJ2-1; D gene ambiguous. Trimming pared 1 base from V and 4 bases from J, leaving 17 bases between. CDR3 length: 17 amino acids. CDR1 and CDR2 (germline): MGHRA, YSYEKL. CDR3 nucleotide sequence: TGCGCCAGCAGCCAAGCCCGAACGCTACCTTCTTACAATGAGCAGTTCTTC. Amino acid sequence: CASSQARTLPSYNEQFF.

The rearrangement joins TRBV18 to TRBJ1-1, with D maybe TRBD1 (6 bases). V was pared by 3 bases and J by 7 bases, with 12 bases between. The CDR3 is 13 residues long. Per the germline V gene, CDR1 is KGHSH and CDR2 is LQKENI. This CDR3 is CASSPSGADEAFF. In nucleotides, the CDR3 is TGTGCCAGCTCACCTTCAGGGGCGGATGAAGCTTTCTTT.

This chain links TRBV10-1 with TRBJ2-7; D is uncertain. Germline V gives CDR1 WNHNN, CDR2 SYGVQD (reference sequence). This CDR3 comprises 14 residues. Trimming took 0 bases from V and 4 from J, leaving 10 bases between them. CDR3 sequence: CASSESRLWYEQYF. CDR3 in DNA: TGCGCCAGCAGTGAGTCGCGTTTGTGGTACGAGCAGTACTTC.

The V gene is TRBV5-1, the J gene TRBJ1-5; D remains unclear. This CDR3 has 15 residues. V lost 4 bases and J 2 bases, leaving 13 bases between the germline ends. Germline lookup yields CDR1 SGHRS and CDR2 YFSETQ. Here the CDR3 DNA reads TGCGCCAGCAGCCCGACGACGGGCGGCAATCAGCCCCAGCATTTT. Protein: CASSPTTGGNQPQHF.